The 18 T cell receptor beta chains below come from one sample, sequenced in a study of T cell responses to AZD1222 COVID-19 vaccine. Assay: immunoSEQ multiplex PCR; the TCRdb copy retains only in-frame clones and omits some. The table lists 60,000 to 80,000 clones, 60% to 85% of them singletons. The material sequenced was peripheral blood, taken 28 days after the second AZD1222 dose. The source is an adult who received the AZD1222 COVID-19 vaccine.

On this clone itself: The sample has other DNA sequences that encode this CDR3 too. The rearrangement links TRBV7-6 to TRBJ1-3; D is unclear. The CDR3 consists of 15 residues. Trimming removed 3 bases at V and 0 bases at J, with 9 bases between. Germline values: CDR1 SGHVS, CDR2 FNYEAQ. CDR3 sequence (DNA): TGTGCCAGCAGCTTGGACGGAAACTCTGGAAACACCATATATTTT. It translates to CASSLDGNSGNTIYF.

This chain uses TRBV18 with TRBJ1-2, with no clear D. This CDR3 region has 12 residues. The V end was cut by 1 base, the J end by 6 bases, with 6 bases between. Germline V gene sequence: CDR1 KGHSH, CDR2 LQKENI. As DNA, the CDR3 is TGTGCCAGCTCACCACAGGGTAATGGCTACACCTTC. Translating gives CASSPQGNGYTF.

The chain recombines TRBV19 with TRBJ2-1, with D unclear. Deletions cut 6 bases from V and 5 bases from J, with 5 bases between. This CDR3 has 11 residues. Germline V gene lookup returns CDR1 LNHDA and CDR2 SQIVND (reference sequence). The chain's CDR3 is CASRQNNEQFF. CDR3 in DNA: TGTGCCAGTAGACAGAACAATGAGCAGTTCTTC.

A word on this clone: At one of its ends the junction is not consistent with the germline gene, which may arise from a read error. This sequence joins TRBV6-4 and TRBJ1-6; the D is unclear. This CDR3 has 14 amino acids. Germline V lookup: CDR1 MRHNA, CDR2 SNTAGT. The CDR3 nucleotides are TGTGCCAGCAGCACCGGACGGCATAATTCGCCCCTCCACTTT. Translated: CASSTGRHNSPLHF.

The chain couples TRBV7-8 to TRBJ2-3; D not certain. Germline CDR1 reads SGHVS; CDR2 reads FQNEAQ. The CDR3 has 14 residues. Trimming left V 5 bases short and J 2 bases short, with 11 bases between. The CDR3 region is CASSVDSNTDTQYF. In DNA form, the CDR3 reads TGTGCCAGCAGCGTAGACTCAAACACAGATACGCAGTATTTT.

The V call is TRBV28, the J call TRBJ2-1; 9 positions match TRBD2. V lost 2 bases to trimming and J lost 1 base; unmatched junction nucleotides: 6. The CDR3 sequence is 17 residues long. Germline CDR1 is MDHEN and CDR2 is SYDVKM. CDR3 protein: CASSLGSGRFSYNEQFF. DNA of the CDR3: TGTGCCAGCAGTTTAGGCAGCGGGAGGTTTTCCTACAATGAGCAGTTCTTC.

V gene TRBV19 combines with J gene TRBJ2-4, with 9 bases fitting TRBD1. Per germline, CDR1 LNHDA and CDR2 SQIVND (reference sequence). The CDR3 has 15 amino acids. The trim removed 5 bases at V and 7 bases at J, leaving 9 bases unmatched. The CDR3 DNA reads as TGTGCCAGTAGTGACACCGGGACAGGGTTCAACATTCAGTACTTC. Amino acids: CASSDTGTGFNIQYF.

CDR3 sequence reads: CASSISGLLFGELFF. CDR3 DNA sequence: TGTGCCAGTAGTATTAGCGGGTTATTGTTCGGGGAGCTGTTTTTT. The chain carries TRBV19 and TRBJ2-2, with 7 positions matching TRBD2. J was trimmed by 7 bases and V by 3 bases; bases with no gene match: 8. Germline lookup yields CDR1 LNHDA and CDR2 SQIVND (reference sequence). CDR3 length equals 15 residues.

The chain links TRBV28 to TRBJ2-5; D is possibly TRBD1 (7 bases). The V gene lost 5 bases and the J gene lost 1 base, with 32 bases spanning the gap. Germline V gives CDR1 MDHEN, CDR2 SYDVKM. CDR3 length: 21 residues. CDR3 sequence (DNA): TGTGCCAGCAGTCAAACGTCAGGCGGGCAGGGGGGACTGTTCGGCCAAGAGACCCAGTACTTC. Translation: CASSQTSGGQGGLFGQETQYF.

The chain employs TRBV3-1 (or the pseudogene TRBV3-2) and TRBJ2-2; possibly TRBD1 for D (5 bases). The germline V gene has CDR1 LGHDT and CDR2 YNNKEL (reference sequence). Trimming shortened V by 3 bases and J by 7 bases, and 9 bases separated the two germline ends. The CDR3 has 13 residues. CDR3 residues: CASSQDMNGELFF. The CDR3 coding sequence is TGTGCCAGCAGCCAGGACATGAACGGGGAGCTGTTTTTT.

V gene TRBV6-2 or TRBV6-3 combines with J gene TRBJ2-7; D assignment may be TRBD1 or TRBD2 (5 bases each). This CDR3 is 14 amino acids long. The germline gives CDR1 MNHEY, CDR2 SVGEGT. Trimming cost V 4 bases and J 3 bases, with 13 bases left between them. The CDR3 loop is CASSSGTEFYEQYF. The CDR3 nucleotides read TGTGCCAGCAGTTCAGGGACGGAATTCTACGAGCAGTACTTC.

The chain has TRBV24-1 and TRBJ2-2; tentatively, D is TRBD1 or TRBD2 (6 bases each). V was shortened by 3 bases and J by 0 bases, with 10 bases between the two germline ends. There are 16 residues in the CDR3. The germline V gene has CDR1 KGHDR and CDR2 SFDVKD. This CDR3 reads CATSDPGGSNTGELFF. DNA for the CDR3: TGTGCCACCAGTGATCCCGGGGGCTCGAACACCGGGGAGCTGTTTTTT.

This chain joins TRBV3-1 (or the pseudogene TRBV3-2) and TRBJ2-1, with D possibly called TRBD1 or TRBD2 (5 bases each). Germline values: CDR1 LGHDT, CDR2 YNNKEL (reference sequence). The CDR3 contains 11 residues. The ends were cut back, 8 bases at V and 8 bases at J, with 10 bases in the middle. CDR3 region: CASGTGHEQFF. The CDR3 coding sequence is TGTGCCAGCGGCACGGGGCATGAGCAGTTCTTC.

V usage is TRBV7-8 and J usage is TRBJ1-1; D gene unclear. Germline values: CDR1 SGHVS, CDR2 FQNEAQ. Trimming cost V 5 bases and J 6 bases, with 10 bases left between them. The CDR3 is 12 amino acids. CDR3 loop: CASSRRPSEAFF. In DNA form, the CDR3 reads TGTGCCAGCAGCCGAAGGCCCTCTGAAGCTTTCTTT.

The chain couples TRBV5-6 to TRBJ1-2; possible D gene TRBD1, 5 bases. V was shortened by 3 bases and J by 8 bases, with 11 bases between the two germline ends. Germline V gene sequence: CDR1 SGHDT, CDR2 YYEEEE. There are 12 residues in the CDR3. The CDR3 sequence: CASSWGGGGYTF. The CDR3 nucleotides are TGTGCCAGCAGCTGGGGCGGCGGAGGCTACACCTTC.

This chain joins TRBV18 and TRBJ2-3, with D possibly called TRBD1 or TRBD2 (5 bases each). CDR1 is KGHSH, CDR2 LQKENI, per germline. V lost 1 base to trimming and J lost 3 bases, with 11 bases between them. The CDR3 spans 15 residues. CDR3 nucleotides: TGTGCCAGCTCACCACGGACGGGGCAGACAGATACGCAGTATTTT. It encodes CASSPRTGQTDTQYF. Combining the CDR3 with reference TRBV18 and TRBJ2-3 gives the whole variable domain NAGVMQNPRHLVRRRGQEARLRCSPMKGHSHVYWYRQLPEEGLKFMVYLQKENIIDESGMPKERFSAEFPKEGPSILRIQQVVRGDSAAYFCASSPRTGQTDTQYFGPGTRLTVL.

The chain carries TRBV9 and TRBJ1-4; 8 bases fit TRBD1. Germline V gene sequence: CDR1 SGDLS, CDR2 YYNGEE. Trimming took 4 bases from V and 5 from J; bases not matched to a gene: 10. This CDR3 is 16 amino acids long. Written as DNA, the CDR3 is TGTGCCAGCAGCCCGGCACAGGGGGAAGAAAATGAAAAACTGTTTTTT. Its protein is CASSPAQGEENEKLFF.

This clone was counted ten times or more. V gene TRBV15 combines with J gene TRBJ2-7, with TRBD2 matching 8 bases. V lost 2 bases to trimming and J lost 7 bases; unmatched junction nucleotides: 7. The CDR3 covers 14 residues. The germline gives CDR1 LNHNV, CDR2 YYDKDF (reference sequence). In nucleotides, the CDR3 is TGTGCCACCAGCAGAAGCGGGAGTAGAGGAGAGCAGTACTTC. Its translation is CATSRSGSRGEQYF.